Shown below are 13 T cell receptor beta chains from a single sample sequenced in a study of cytomegalovirus exposure and HLA in healthy donors. Researchers ran the PCR with 60 Vbeta and 13 Jbeta primers. Some clones are missing from TCRdb's copy, which holds only in-frame ones; the method was immunoSEQ multiplex PCR. The repertoire holds roughly 240,000 clones, around 80% seen once, with roughly 0.45% in the top ten. The sample comprised PBMCs. The receptors shown here come from a boy aged 5 to 17 in good health and CMV-seronegative.

The rearrangement joins TRBV27 to TRBJ2-5, with D hard to call. With the DNA end fitting TRBJ2-7 better, the J assignment may be wrong. The CDR3 sequence is 14 residues long. Germline values: CDR1 MNHEY, CDR2 SMNVEV (reference sequence). CDR3 amino acids: CASREAGSDYEQYF. The DNA for the CDR3 is TGTGCCAGCAGGGAAGCCGGGTCCGACTACGAGCAGTACTTC.

This clone was detected a few times. The rearrangement uses TRBV5-6 and TRBJ1-2; D gene uncertain. The CDR3 runs to 12 residues. The germline CDR1 and CDR2 sequences are SGHDT and YYEEEE. Trimming left V 6 bases short and J 9 bases short, with 15 bases between. The CDR3 DNA reads as TGTGCCAGCACACTTACCGGCGGGAGCTACACCTTC. Translation: CASTLTGGSYTF.

V usage is TRBV2 and J usage is TRBJ1-2; no reliable D call. Germline V CDR1 and CDR2: SNHLY, FYNNEI. V was shortened by 3 bases and J by 2 bases, with 7 bases between the two germline ends. The CDR3 totals 13 residues. CDR3 loop: CASSDVQNYGYTF. The CDR3 region has the DNA TGTGCCAGCAGTGATGTACAGAACTATGGCTACACCTTC.

The CDR3 loop reads CASSQGQGGEKLFF. DNA for the CDR3: TGCGCCAGCAGTCAAGGACAGGGGGGAGAAAAACTGTTTTTT. This chain links TRBV23-1 with TRBJ1-4; 10 positions match TRBD1. TRBV23-1 is classed as an ORF, of uncertain function. This CDR3 region has 14 residues. Trimming took 2 bases from V and 8 from J; bases not matched to a gene: 2.

The rearrangement joins TRBV13 to TRBJ2-5, with TRBD1 identical over 7 bases. Trimming at V came to 5 bases and at J to 4 bases, leaving 10 bases not matched to a gene. This CDR3 is 15 amino acids long. Per the germline V gene, CDR1 is PRHDT and CDR2 is FYEKMQ (reference sequence). The CDR3 loop is CASSPTGTYGETQYF. CDR3 DNA: TGTGCCAGCAGCCCGACAGGGACCTATGGAGAGACCCAGTACTTC. The full variable domain, its missing parts supplied by reference TRBV13 and TRBJ2-5, is AAGVIQSPRHLIKEKRETATLKCYPIPRHDTVYWYQQGPGQDPQFLISFYEKMQSDKGSIPDRFSAQQFSDYHSELNMSSLELGDSALYFCASSPTGTYGETQYFGPGTRLLVL.

This rearrangement joins TRBV30 to TRBJ2-7; 9 nucleotides agree with TRBD1. This CDR3 region has 14 residues. Germline values: CDR1 GTSNPN, CDR2 SVGIG (reference sequence). V shed 0 bases and J 3 bases; nucleotides not matched to a gene: 3. The CDR3 region is CAWSVGQGRYEQYF. The CDR3, as DNA: TGTGCCTGGAGTGTGGGACAGGGCCGCTACGAGCAGTACTTC.

V usage is TRBV7-6 and J usage is TRBJ2-1, with 10 bases that match TRBD2. The CDR3 has 15 residues. Germline values: CDR1 SGHVS, CDR2 FNYEAQ. V trimming: 5 bases; J trimming: 7 bases; junction bases outside the gene matches: 8. The CDR3 DNA reads as TGTGCCAGCAGCATCGGCAGCGGGGGGGCAAATGAGCAGTTCTTC. Protein product: CASSIGSGGANEQFF.

This chain joins TRBV11-1 and TRBJ2-5, with D possibly TRBD1 on 6 matching bases. This CDR3 spans 14 amino acids. CDR1 SGHAT and CDR2 FQDESV come from the germline V gene (reference sequence). Trimming took off 4 bases at V and 2 bases at J, with 11 bases between the two ends. The CDR3 DNA is TGTGCCAGCAGCTCTCGGACAGCACAAGAGACCCAGTACTTC. This translates into CASSSRTAQETQYF.

This clone was recorded a few times. This chain links TRBV4-1 with TRBJ1-1, with D tentatively TRBD1 (6 bases). CDR1 and CDR2 (germline): MGHRA, YSYEKL. The CDR3 is 12 amino acids. The V and J ends lost 10 bases and 6 bases respectively, with 15 bases between them. DNA for the CDR3: TGCGCCACCTCCGGGACAACCTCTGAAGCTTTCTTT. This gives the protein CATSGTTSEAFF.

The V and J genes are TRBV10-1 and TRBJ1-1; D possibly corresponds to TRBD1 (5 bases). The CDR3 spans 15 residues. With 0 bases removed from V and 9 bases from J, the gap between germline ends came to 17 bases. Germline V gives CDR1 WNHNN, CDR2 SYGVQD (reference sequence). The CDR3 nucleotides read TGCGCCAGCAGTGAGTCCCTACAGGAAGGTATGAAAGCTTTCTTT. Protein product: CASSESLQEGMKAFF.

The rearrangement uses TRBV10-3 and TRBJ2-6, with a weak D call TRBD2 (5 bases). V lost 5 bases and J lost 3, with 5 bases in between. This CDR3 comprises 13 residues. In germline, CDR1 is ENHRY, CDR2 SYGVKD. The CDR3 sequence is CAISSGGANVLTF. The CDR3 nucleotides read TGTGCCATCAGTAGCGGTGGGGCCAACGTCCTGACTTTC.

The genes are TRBV6-4 and TRBJ1-4; the match to TRBD1 covers 8 bases. The CDR3 loop spans 14 amino acids. V lost 5 bases to trimming and J lost 3 bases; unmatched junction nucleotides: 2. Germline assignment: CDR1 MRHNA and CDR2 SNTAGT. As DNA, the CDR3 is TGTGCCAGCAGTCCGACAGGGGCTAATGAAAAACTGTTTTTT. Its translation is CASSPTGANEKLFF.

This clone has just a few counts. V and J are TRBV30 and TRBJ1-1; no clear D gene. Germline assignment: CDR1 GTSNPN and CDR2 SVGIG (reference sequence). The V end was cut by 2 bases, the J end by 5 bases, with 15 bases between. The CDR3 has 14 amino acids. DNA for the CDR3: TGTGCCTGGAGTTTCGGGTTGGTCTGGACTGAAGCTTTCTTT. This sequence encodes CAWSFGLVWTEAFF.